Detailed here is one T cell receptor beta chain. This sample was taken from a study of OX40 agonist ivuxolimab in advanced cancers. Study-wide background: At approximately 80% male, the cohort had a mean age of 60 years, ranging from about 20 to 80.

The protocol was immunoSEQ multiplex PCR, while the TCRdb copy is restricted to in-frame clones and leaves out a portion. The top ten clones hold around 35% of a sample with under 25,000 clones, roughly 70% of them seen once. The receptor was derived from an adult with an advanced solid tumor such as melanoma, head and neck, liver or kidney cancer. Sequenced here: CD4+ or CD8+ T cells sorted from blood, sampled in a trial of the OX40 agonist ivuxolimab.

The CDR3 protein is CASSLGGPSQPQHF. CDR3 DNA sequence: TGTGCCAGCAGCTTAGGCGGGCCTTCTCAGCCCCAGCATTTT. This rearrangement joins TRBV7-9 to TRBJ1-5; no clear D. The CDR3 spans 14 residues. CDR1 and CDR2 (germline): SEHNR, FQNEAQ (reference sequence). V dropped 1 base and J dropped 6 bases, with 10 bases sitting between them. The full variable domain, in which reference TRBV7-9 and TRBJ1-5 provide the parts outside the CDR3, is DTGVSQNPRHKITKRGQNVTFRCDPISEHNRLYWYRQTLGQGPEFLTYFQNEAQLEKSRLLSDRFSAERPKGSFSTLEIQRTEQGDSAMYLCASSLGGPSQPQHFGDGTRLSIL.